This T cell receptor beta chain was identified in a study of identical twins. CDR1 and CDR2 (germline): LNHDA, SQIVND (reference sequence). The CDR3 is made up of 15 amino acids. The germline V and J ends were trimmed by 7 bases and 0 bases, with 10 bases remaining between them. Findings and limits, study-wide: Twins' surplus sharing was weaker for beta out-of-frame sequences.

Everyone who gave samples was a healthy Caucasian. Each CDR3 protein gets one entry after TCRdb re-called the 5' RACE reads with MiXCR. Seen here are under 900,000 distinct CDR3 sequences, over 9% observed once, and the top ten hold around 1.6%. On this clonotype: Its antigen is not identified.

This sample was also put to use in a study of yellow fever vaccine responses in identical twins.

The receptor's source is a woman under 30 in good health. V and J are TRBV19 and TRBJ1-6, with D possibly matching TRBD1 (6 bases). The sample was PBMCs. In DNA form, the CDR3 reads TGTGCCAGTACACAGGGCCTCTCCTATAATTCACCCCTCCACTTT. Translating gives CASTQGLSYNSPLHF. Full variable domain (remainder filled in from reference TRBV19 and TRBJ1-6): DGGITQSPKYLFRKEGQNVTLSCEQNLNHDAMYWYRQDPGQGLRLIYYSQIVNDFQKGDIAEGYSVSREKKESFPLTVTSAQKNPTAFYLCASTQGLSYNSPLHFGNGTRLTVT.